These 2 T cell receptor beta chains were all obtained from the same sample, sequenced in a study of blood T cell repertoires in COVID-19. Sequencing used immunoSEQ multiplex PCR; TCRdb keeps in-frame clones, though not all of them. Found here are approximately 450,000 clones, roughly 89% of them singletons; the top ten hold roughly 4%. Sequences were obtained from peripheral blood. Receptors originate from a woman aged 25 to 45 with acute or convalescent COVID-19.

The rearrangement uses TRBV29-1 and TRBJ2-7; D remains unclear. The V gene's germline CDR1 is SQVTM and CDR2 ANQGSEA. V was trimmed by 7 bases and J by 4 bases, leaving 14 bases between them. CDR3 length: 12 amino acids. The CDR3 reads CSAYSGSYEQYF. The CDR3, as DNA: TGCAGCGCCTACTCGGGTAGTTACGAGCAGTACTTC.

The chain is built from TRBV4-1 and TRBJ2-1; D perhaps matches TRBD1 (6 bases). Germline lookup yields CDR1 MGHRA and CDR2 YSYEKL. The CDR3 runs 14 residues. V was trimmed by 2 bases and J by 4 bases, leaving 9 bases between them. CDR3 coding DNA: TGCGCCAGCAGCCAAAGGACAGTATACAATGAGCAGTTCTTC. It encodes CASSQRTVYNEQFF.